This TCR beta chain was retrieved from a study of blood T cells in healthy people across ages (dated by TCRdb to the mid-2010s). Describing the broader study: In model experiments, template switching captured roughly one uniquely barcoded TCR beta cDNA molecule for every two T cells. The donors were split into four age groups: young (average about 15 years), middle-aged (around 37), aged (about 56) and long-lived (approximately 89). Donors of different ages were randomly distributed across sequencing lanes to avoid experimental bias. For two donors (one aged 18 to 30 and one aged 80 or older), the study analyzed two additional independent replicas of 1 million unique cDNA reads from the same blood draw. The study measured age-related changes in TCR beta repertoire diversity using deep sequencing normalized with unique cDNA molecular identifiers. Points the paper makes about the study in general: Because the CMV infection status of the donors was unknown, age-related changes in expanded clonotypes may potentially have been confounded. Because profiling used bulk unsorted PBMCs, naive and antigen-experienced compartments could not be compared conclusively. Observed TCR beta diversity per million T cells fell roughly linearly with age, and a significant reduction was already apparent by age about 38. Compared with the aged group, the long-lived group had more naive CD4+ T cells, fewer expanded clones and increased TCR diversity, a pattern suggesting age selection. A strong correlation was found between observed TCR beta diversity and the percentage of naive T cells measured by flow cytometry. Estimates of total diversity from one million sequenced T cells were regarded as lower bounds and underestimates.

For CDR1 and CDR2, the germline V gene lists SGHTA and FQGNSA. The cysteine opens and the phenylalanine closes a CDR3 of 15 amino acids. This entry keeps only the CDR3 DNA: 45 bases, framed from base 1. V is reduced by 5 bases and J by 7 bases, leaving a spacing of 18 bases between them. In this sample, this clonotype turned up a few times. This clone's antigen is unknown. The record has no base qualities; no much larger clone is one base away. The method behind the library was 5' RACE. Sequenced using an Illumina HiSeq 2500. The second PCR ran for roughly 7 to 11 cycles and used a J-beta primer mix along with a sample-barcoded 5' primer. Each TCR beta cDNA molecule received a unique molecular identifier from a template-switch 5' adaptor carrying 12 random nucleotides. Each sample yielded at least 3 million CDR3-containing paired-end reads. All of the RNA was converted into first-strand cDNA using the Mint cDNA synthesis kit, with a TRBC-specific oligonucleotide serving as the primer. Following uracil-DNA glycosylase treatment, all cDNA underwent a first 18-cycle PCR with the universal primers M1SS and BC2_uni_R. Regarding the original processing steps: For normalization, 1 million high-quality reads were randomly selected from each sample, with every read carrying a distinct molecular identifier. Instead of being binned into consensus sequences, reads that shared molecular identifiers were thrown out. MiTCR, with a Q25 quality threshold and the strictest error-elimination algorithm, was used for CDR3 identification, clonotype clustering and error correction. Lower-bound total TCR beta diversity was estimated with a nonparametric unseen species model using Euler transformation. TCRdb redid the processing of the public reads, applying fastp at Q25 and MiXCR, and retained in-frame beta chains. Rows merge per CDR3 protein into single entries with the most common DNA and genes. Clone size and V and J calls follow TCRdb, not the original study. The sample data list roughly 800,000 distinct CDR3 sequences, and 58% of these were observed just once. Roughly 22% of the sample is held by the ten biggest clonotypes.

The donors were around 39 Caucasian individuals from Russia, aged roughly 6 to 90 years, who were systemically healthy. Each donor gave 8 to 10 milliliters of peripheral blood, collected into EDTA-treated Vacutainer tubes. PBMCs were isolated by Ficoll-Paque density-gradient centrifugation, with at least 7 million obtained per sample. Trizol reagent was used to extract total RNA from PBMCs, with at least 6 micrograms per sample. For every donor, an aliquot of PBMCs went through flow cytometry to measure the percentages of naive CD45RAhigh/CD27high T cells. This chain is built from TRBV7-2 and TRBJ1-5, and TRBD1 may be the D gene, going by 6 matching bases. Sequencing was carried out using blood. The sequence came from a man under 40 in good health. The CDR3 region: CASSPSRGVGQPQHF. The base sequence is TGTGCCAGCAGCCCCTCGAGGGGGGTCGGGCAGCCCCAGCATTTT.